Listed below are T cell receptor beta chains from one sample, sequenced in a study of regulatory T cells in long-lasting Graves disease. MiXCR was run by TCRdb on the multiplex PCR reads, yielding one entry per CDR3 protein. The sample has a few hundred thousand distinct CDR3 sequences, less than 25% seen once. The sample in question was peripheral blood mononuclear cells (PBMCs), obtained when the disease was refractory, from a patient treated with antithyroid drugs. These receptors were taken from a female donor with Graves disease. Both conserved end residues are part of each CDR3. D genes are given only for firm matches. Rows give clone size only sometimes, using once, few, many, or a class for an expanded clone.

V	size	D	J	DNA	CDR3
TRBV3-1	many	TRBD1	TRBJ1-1	TGTGCCAGCAACCCCTCGGACAGGAAGAACACTGAAGCTTTCTTT	CASNPSDRKNTEAFF
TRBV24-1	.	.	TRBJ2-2	TGTGCCACCAGTGACCTGGGACACAACACCGGGGAGCTGTTTTTT	CATSDLGHNTGELFF
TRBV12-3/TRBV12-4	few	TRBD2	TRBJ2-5	TGTGCCAGCAGTTTAATGTGGTGGCTAGCGGGAGAGCAAGGACAAGAGACCCAGTACTTC	CASSLMWWLAGEQGQETQYF
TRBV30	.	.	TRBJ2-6	TGTGCCTGGAGCCGGGACTCTGGGGCCAACGTCCTGACTTTC	CAWSRDSGANVLTF
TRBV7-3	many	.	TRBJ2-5	TGTGCCAGCAGCTTAACGAACGGGAAAGAGACCCAGTACTTC	CASSLTNGKETQYF
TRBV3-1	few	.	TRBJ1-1	TGTGCCAGCAGCCATACGACAGGGAACACTGAAGCTTTCTTT	CASSHTTGNTEAFF
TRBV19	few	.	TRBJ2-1	TGTGCCAGTAGCCCGAGGGATGAGCAGTTCTTC	CASSPRDEQFF
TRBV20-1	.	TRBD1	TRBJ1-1	TGCAGTGCTAGAGGTATAACAGGGGGAAAACGGTCTGAAGCTTTCTTT	CSARGITGGKRSEAFF
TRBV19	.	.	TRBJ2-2	TGTGCCAGTAGAAACAGGGGGAGGGTAAACACCGGGGAGCTGTTTTTT	CASRNRGRVNTGELFF
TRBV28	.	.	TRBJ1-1	TGTGCCAGCATGGACATTGGAATAATATACACTGAAGCTTTCTTT	CASMDIGIIYTEAFF
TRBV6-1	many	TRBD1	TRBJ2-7	TGTGCCAGCAACCGGGGACAGTACGAGCAGTACTTC	CASNRGQYEQYF
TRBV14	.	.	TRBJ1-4	TGTGCCAGCAGCCCTGGAAAAAGGGAGTGGAGTATTGAAAAACTGTTTTTT	CASSPGKREWSIEKLFF
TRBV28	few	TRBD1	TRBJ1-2	TGTGCCAGCAGTTCTCGACAGGGGATCCTTTTCAGCTACACCTTC	CASSSRQGILFSYTF
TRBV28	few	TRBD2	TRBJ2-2	TGTGCCAGCACCCCTCGGGCTAGCGGTACCACCGGGGAGCTGTTTTTT	CASTPRASGTTGELFF
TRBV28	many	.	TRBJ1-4	TGTGCCAGCAGCCGCAATGAAAAACTGTTTTTT	CASSRNEKLFF
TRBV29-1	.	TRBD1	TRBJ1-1	TGCAGCGGGGGGGAAGAACAGGGGGCCTTGAACACTGAAGCTTTCTTT	CSGGEEQGALNTEAFF
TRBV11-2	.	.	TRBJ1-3	TGTGCCAGCAGCGGAGACAGGATTGGAAACACCATATATTTT	CASSGDRIGNTIYF
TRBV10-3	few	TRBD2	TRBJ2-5	TGTGCCATCAGCCTAGGGACTAGGGGAGGGCAAGAGACCCAGTACTTC	CAISLGTRGGQETQYF
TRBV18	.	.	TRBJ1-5	TGTGCCAGCTCACAATCCGGGACACTTAGTCAGCCCCAGCATTTT	CASSQSGTLSQPQHF
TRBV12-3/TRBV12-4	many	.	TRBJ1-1	TGTGCCAGCAGATTCCAGGGGAACACTGAAGCTTTCTTT	CASRFQGNTEAFF
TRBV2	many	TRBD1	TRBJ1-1	TGTGCCAGCAGGGTTGGGGGACAGAGTGACACTGAAGCTTTCTTT	CASRVGGQSDTEAFF
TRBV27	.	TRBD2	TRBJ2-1	TGTGCCAGCAGGGGGACTAGCGGATACAATGAGCAATTCTTC	CASRGTSGYNEQFF
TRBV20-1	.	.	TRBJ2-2	TGCAGTGCAGGGGGGCGGAGGAACACCGGGGAGCTGTTTTTT	CSAGGRRNTGELFF
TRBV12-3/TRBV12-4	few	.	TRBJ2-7	TGTGCCAGCAGCCCTATTGGGGTGGCGCGAGAGCAGTACTTC	CASSPIGVAREQYF
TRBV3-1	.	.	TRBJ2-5	TGTGCCAGCAGCCAATTTGTCGGAACGGGAGCGTCGGGGGAGACCCAGTACTTC	CASSQFVGTGASGETQYF
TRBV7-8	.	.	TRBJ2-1	TGTGCCAGCAGCCCAGTCGGGGATCGCTACAATGAGCAGTTCTTC	CASSPVGDRYNEQFF
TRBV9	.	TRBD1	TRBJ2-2	TGTGCCAGCAGCGTAAAGATTATACAGGGGACCGGGGAGCTGTTTTTT	CASSVKIIQGTGELFF
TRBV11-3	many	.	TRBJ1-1	TGTGCCAGCAGCCTATCTATGAACACTGAAGCTTTCTTT	CASSLSMNTEAFF
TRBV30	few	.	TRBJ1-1	TGTGCCTGGAGTGTGTCGGGGGGCACTGAAGCTTTCTTT	CAWSVSGGTEAFF
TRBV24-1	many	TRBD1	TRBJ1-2	TGTGCCACCAGTGACGCCGGGACAGACTCCTATGGCTACACCTTC	CATSDAGTDSYGYTF
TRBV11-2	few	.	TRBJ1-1	TGTGCCAGCAGCTTCGTTTCAGGGCACACTGAAGCTTTCTTT	CASSFVSGHTEAFF
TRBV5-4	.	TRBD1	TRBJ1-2	TGTGCCAGCAGCTCCGGACAGGAGACCTATGGCTACACCTTC	CASSSGQETYGYTF
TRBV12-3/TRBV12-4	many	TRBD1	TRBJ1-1	TGTGCCAGCAGTTTGATCCTTCGCATGGAGTTCAGGGGGCCCACTGAAGCTTTCTTT	CASSLILRMEFRGPTEAFF
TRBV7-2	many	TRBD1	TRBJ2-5	TGTGCCAGCAGCTCGCCCGGGGACAGGGACCAGTACTTC	CASSSPGDRDQYF
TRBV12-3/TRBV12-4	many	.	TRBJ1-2	TGTGCCAGCAGTTTCTGGGGACGGTCTAACTATGGCTACACCTTC	CASSFWGRSNYGYTF
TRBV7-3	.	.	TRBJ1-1	TGTGCCAGCAGCTTAGTGGGTCCTTCCGCAGAGAACACTGAAGCTTTCTTT	CASSLVGPSAENTEAFF
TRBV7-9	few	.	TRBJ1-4	TGTGCCAGCAGCCGGAATAGTGAAAAACTGTTTTTT	CASSRNSEKLFF
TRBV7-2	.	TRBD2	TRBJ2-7	TGTGCCAGCAGCTTAGACGGGACTAGCGACTACTACGAGCAGTACTTC	CASSLDGTSDYYEQYF
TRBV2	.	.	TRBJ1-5	TGTGCCAGCAGTTACTCGGGAACCAGCTTTTTAAATCAGCCCCAGCATTTT	CASSYSGTSFLNQPQHF
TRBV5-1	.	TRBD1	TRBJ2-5	TGCGCCAGCAGCATCCCGGGACAGGGGACAGAGACCCAGTACTTC	CASSIPGQGTETQYF
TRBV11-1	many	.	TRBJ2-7	TGTGCCAGCAGCTTATCAAGGGGGCGGGAGTACGAGCAGTACTTC	CASSLSRGREYEQYF
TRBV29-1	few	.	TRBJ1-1	TGCAGCGTCGCGAAAGGTGCAGAGAACACTGAAGCTTTCTTT	CSVAKGAENTEAFF
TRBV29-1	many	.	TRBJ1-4	TGCAGCGCCAAAACGGATGAAAAACTGTTTTTT	CSAKTDEKLFF
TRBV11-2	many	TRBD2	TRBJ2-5	TGTGCCAGCAGCGGATGGACTAGCGGGAGGGAAGAGACCCAGTACTTC	CASSGWTSGREETQYF
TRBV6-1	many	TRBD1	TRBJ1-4	TGTGCCAGCACTGGGACAGGTCCTGAAAAACTGTTTTTT	CASTGTGPEKLFF
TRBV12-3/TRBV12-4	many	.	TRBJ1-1	TGTGCCAGCAGTTTAGATGAGAAGAATGAAGCTTTCTTT	CASSLDEKNEAFF